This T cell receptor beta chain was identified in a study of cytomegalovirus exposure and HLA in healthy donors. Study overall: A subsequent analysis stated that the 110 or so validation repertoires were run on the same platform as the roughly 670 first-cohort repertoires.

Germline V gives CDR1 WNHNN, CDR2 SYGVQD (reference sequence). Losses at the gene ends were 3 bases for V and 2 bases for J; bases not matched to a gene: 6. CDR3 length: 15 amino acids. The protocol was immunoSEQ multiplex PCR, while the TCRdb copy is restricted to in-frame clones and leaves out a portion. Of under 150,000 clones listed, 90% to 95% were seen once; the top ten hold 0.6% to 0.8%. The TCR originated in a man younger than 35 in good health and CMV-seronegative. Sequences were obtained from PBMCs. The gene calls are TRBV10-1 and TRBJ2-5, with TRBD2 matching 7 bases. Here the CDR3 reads CASSDSGAPQETQYF. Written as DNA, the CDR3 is TGCGCCAGCAGTGACAGCGGGGCACCACAAGAGACCCAGTACTTC.